The clone carrying this TCR beta chain was observed once. The PCR used 60 Vbeta and 13 Jbeta primers. Assay used: immunoSEQ multiplex PCR; TCRdb lists only in-frame clones, some missing. The sample lists fewer than 200,000 clones; almost 85% were seen once. The record originates from a study of cytomegalovirus exposure and HLA in healthy donors. Turning to the study itself: Around 83% of a few hundred genotyped donors fell in the Caucasian-associated ancestry cluster.

The germline CDR1 and CDR2 sequences are MNHEY and SMNVEV (reference sequence). The CDR3 sequence is 14 residues long. Losses at the gene ends were 3 bases for V and 8 bases for J; bases not matched to a gene: 5. The origin of this receptor is a woman aged 50 to 60 in good health and CMV-seronegative. The chain links TRBV27 to TRBJ2-1, with 9 bases fitting TRBD2. What was sequenced was PBMCs. The CDR3 DNA is TGTGCCAGCAGTTTGGCGGGGGGGGTGGATGAGCAGTTCTTC. It yields the protein CASSLAGGVDEQFF.